The rows below give T cell receptor beta chains drawn from one sample of a study of blood T cell repertoires in COVID-19. Libraries were prepared by immunoSEQ multiplex PCR; TCRdb keeps only in-frame clonotypes and omits some of them. The repertoire includes 140,000 to 150,000 clones, approximately 90% of them detected once, and approximately 4.5% sits in the top ten. What was sequenced was PBMCs or T cells enriched from blood (not recorded which). These receptors were collected from a man between 50 and 59 years old who had recovered from COVID-19. The CDR3 runs from the conserved cysteine through the conserved F or W. Each record gives: CDR3 DNA, CDR3 protein, J gene, V gene, D gene, CDR3 length, clone size. A D gene is named only where the DNA matches it firmly. Some rows mark clone size as missing; the rest say once, few, many or name a class of expanded clone.

TGCGCCAGCAGCCTTAATTATTACGAGCAGTACTTC,CASSLNYYEQYF,TRBJ2-7,TRBV5-1,-,12,-
TGTGCCAGCAGCCGTAGAGGACAGGGGTGGACCTACGAGCAGTACTTC,CASSRRGQGWTYEQYF,TRBJ2-7,TRBV5-4,TRBD1,16,-
TGTGCCACCAGCAGGGGAGGGAACAGCTATGGCTACACCTTC,CATSRGGNSYGYTF,TRBJ1-2,TRBV15,-,14,-
TGTGCCAGCAGCCTACAGGGGGCAGAGACAGAAGCTTTCTTT,CASSLQGAETEAFF,TRBJ1-1,TRBV27,TRBD1,14,-
TGTGCCAGCAGGGAAGGGACTCCCTCTTACTACGAGCGGTACTTC,CASREGTPSYYERYF,TRBJ2-7,TRBV5-8,-,15,-
TGTGCCACCCGCCTAAGCGGGAGACCAGATACGCAGTATTTT,CATRLSGRPDTQYF,TRBJ2-3,TRBV15,TRBD2,14,-
TGTGCCAGCAGCTCCCGGACAACCCTAGGGAACATTCAGTACTTC,CASSSRTTLGNIQYF,TRBJ2-4,TRBV7-9,-,15,once
TGTGCCAGCAGCTTACCCAGCAATGAGCAGTTCTTC,CASSLPSNEQFF,TRBJ2-1,TRBV7-2,-,12,-
TGTGCCACCAGTGATCGCCAGGGGCGTTTTGGCGGAGACCAAGAGACCCAGTACTTC,CATSDRQGRFGGDQETQYF,TRBJ2-5,TRBV24-1,-,19,-
TGTGCCTGGATAAAACAGACTAGCGGGAGGTCGCATGAGCAGTTCTTC,CAWIKQTSGRSHEQFF,TRBJ2-1,TRBV30,TRBD2,16,-
TGCGCCAGCAGCACACTACAAGCGGGGAGCTACAATGAGCAGTTCTTC,CASSTLQAGSYNEQFF,TRBJ2-1,TRBV5-1,TRBD2,16,-
TGTGCCAGCAGCTTGATTAGCGGTGAAGGGGAGTCTGAAGCTTTCTTT,CASSLISGEGESEAFF,TRBJ1-1,TRBV5-6,-,16,-
TGTGCCAGCAGCTCCTTCGGGGGGGCCGGCACAGATACGCAGTATTTT,CASSSFGGAGTDTQYF,TRBJ2-3,TRBV7-2,TRBD2,16,-
TGTGCCAGCAGTCTGGACAGGTCGAATCAGCCCCAGCATTTT,CASSLDRSNQPQHF,TRBJ1-5,TRBV6-5,TRBD1,14,-
TGTGCCTGGAGGGGCGGGACAGGGGGCAGTCAGCCCCAGCATTTT,CAWRGGTGGSQPQHF,TRBJ1-5,TRBV30,TRBD1,15,-
TGTGCCAGCAGCGGCCCGGGTCAGAGGGACTATGGCTACACCTTC,CASSGPGQRDYGYTF,TRBJ1-2,TRBV7-2,-,15,-
TGTGCCAGCAGCTTGGTGCAGGCACTGGATGGCTACACCTTC,CASSLVQALDGYTF,TRBJ1-2,TRBV5-6,-,14,-
TGTGCCAGCAGCTTAGGGGGAGTTAGCAATCAGCCCCAGCATTTT,CASSLGGVSNQPQHF,TRBJ1-5,TRBV7-6,-,15,-
TGTGCCAGTAGTCCAGGGGGGACACTGAACCCGCGGGGCTATGGCTACACCTTC,CASSPGGTLNPRGYGYTF,TRBJ1-2,TRBV19,TRBD1,18,once
TGTGCCAGCAGCTTATCTACCTATAATTCAGGGGAGCTGTTTTTT,CASSLSTYNSGELFF,TRBJ2-2,TRBV11-3,-,15,-
TGTGCCAGCAGTGAACGACTAGCGGGGTCCTACGAGCAGTACTTC,CASSERLAGSYEQYF,TRBJ2-7,TRBV28,TRBD2,15,-
TGTGCCAGCAGCCAGACTAGCGGGAGTTACGAGCAGTACTTC,CASSQTSGSYEQYF,TRBJ2-7,TRBV14,TRBD2,14,few
TGTGCCAGTAGTCGGACGAGCGGGGCCGGCTATAATTCACCCCTCCACTTT,CASSRTSGAGYNSPLHF,TRBJ1-6,TRBV19,-,17,few
TGTGCCAGCAGCCAGGGACAGAGGCCTAATCAGCCCCAGCATTTT,CASSQGQRPNQPQHF,TRBJ1-5,TRBV13,TRBD1,15,-
TGTGCCAGTAGTACGGACAGGCTCAATCAGCCCCAGCATTTT,CASSTDRLNQPQHF,TRBJ1-5,TRBV19,TRBD1,14,-